Below are 7 T cell receptor beta chains sequenced from a single sample in a study of control samples from healthy donors and cancer patients. Only in-frame clones appear in the TCRdb table, and some are missing; sequencing was by immunoSEQ multiplex PCR. The data hold about 53,000 clones, with roughly 90% observed a single time. Input material: PBMCs. The source is a man in his sixties with head and neck cancer.

The chain joins TRBV10-3 to TRBJ2-7; possibly TRBD1 for D (5 bases). Trimming took off 4 bases at V and 5 bases at J, with 12 bases between the two ends. The CDR3 loop spans 13 amino acids. Per germline, CDR1 ENHRY and CDR2 SYGVKD. DNA for the CDR3: TGTGCCATCAGTGCAGGGCTTGGGGACGAGCAGTACTTC. Protein sequence: CAISAGLGDEQYF.

V usage is TRBV5-1 and J usage is TRBJ2-1, with TRBD2 identical over 13 bases. V lost 4 bases and J lost 8; bases outside the gene matches: 6. Germline CDR1 and CDR2: SGHRS and YFSETQ. The CDR3 covers 15 residues. CDR3 residues: CASSAGLAGVDEQFF. The CDR3 DNA reads as TGCGCCAGCAGCGCTGGACTAGCGGGGGTAGATGAGCAGTTCTTC.

This chain connects TRBV7-2 to TRBJ1-4; possible D gene TRBD1, 6 bases. Trimming cost V 3 bases and J 4 bases, with 9 bases left between them. The germline CDR1 and CDR2 sequences are SGHTA and FQGNSA. The CDR3 consists of 14 residues. The CDR3 DNA is TGTGCCAGCAGCTTGGACAGCTATAATGAAAAACTGTTTTTT. Amino acid sequence: CASSLDSYNEKLFF. Supplemented by reference TRBV7-2 and TRBJ1-4, the full variable domain reads GAGVSQSPSNKVTEKGKDVELRCDPISGHTALYWYRQSLGQGLEFLIYFQGNSAPDKSGLPSDRFSAERTGGSVSTLTIQRTQQEDSAVYLCASSLDSYNEKLFFGSGTQLSVL.

The count of this clone is one. The CDR3 nucleotides read TGTGCCAGCAGCCCCTCTGGAAACACCATATATTTT. This gives the protein CASSPSGNTIYF. This sequence joins TRBV3-1 (or the pseudogene TRBV3-2) and TRBJ1-3; D not certain. CDR1 and CDR2 (germline): LGHDT, YNNKEL (reference sequence). The CDR3 is 12 residues long. V shed 4 bases and J shed 0 bases, with 1 base lying between them.

V is TRBV24-1 and J is TRBJ2-3; 7 bases are a match to TRBD1. J lost 2 bases, V lost 10 bases, and 11 bases had no gene match. The CDR3 runs 15 residues. CDR1 KGHDR and CDR2 SFDVKD come from the germline V gene. CDR3 DNA: TGTGCCACGAGGCCGTCACAGGGGCTCACAGATACGCAGTATTTT. Its translation: CATRPSQGLTDTQYF.

CDR3 DNA: TGTGCCAGCAGTGAAGCTTCCTCCGGGACAGGTTATGGCTACACCTTC. Its translation is CASSEASSGTGYGYTF. The J gene is TRBJ1-2, the V gene TRBV6-1; TRBD1 aligns across 8 bases. There are 16 residues in the CDR3. Germline lookup yields CDR1 MNHNS and CDR2 SASEGT. J lost 5 bases, V lost 0 bases, and 8 bases had no gene match.

The CDR3 nucleotides read TGTGCCAGCAGACCGACAGGGAACACCGGGGAGCTGTTTTTT. Translated: CASRPTGNTGELFF. This chain uses TRBV7-2 with TRBJ2-2, with D perhaps matching TRBD1 (6 bases). The CDR3 extends over 14 amino acids. In germline, CDR1 is SGHTA, CDR2 FQGNSA. The germline V and J ends were trimmed by 6 bases and 1 base, with 9 bases remaining between them.